One sample yielded the 29 T cell receptor beta chains listed below, sequenced in a study of Graves' ophthalmopathy and Graves' hyperthyroidism. From RNA, the CDR3 regions of TCR beta chains were amplified and sequenced. In the first round, RT-PCR was carried out with HTBI primers, and a multiplex PCR formed the second round. One entry per CDR3 protein results from TCRdb running MiXCR on the multiplex PCR reads. The table includes about 480,000 distinct CDR3 sequences, approximately 15% detected once. Sequenced: blood. Every receptor here comes from a woman aged 25-40 years with Graves' ophthalmopathy.

The J gene is TRBJ2-4, the V gene TRBV7-2, with TRBD2 matching over 8 bases. The CDR3 consists of 17 residues. V lost 1 base to trimming and J lost 3 bases; unmatched junction nucleotides: 8. Germline V lookup: CDR1 SGHTA, CDR2 FQGNSA. Here the CDR3 DNA reads TGTGCCAGCAGCTTAGTCGGCGGGAGGTGGAGCAAAAACATTCAGTACTTC. It yields the protein CASSLVGGRWSKNIQYF. The full variable domain, its missing parts supplied by reference TRBV7-2 and TRBJ2-4, is GAGVSQSPSNKVTEKGKDVELRCDPISGHTALYWYRQSLGQGLEFLIYFQGNSAPDKSGLPSDRFSAERTGGSVSTLTIQRTQQEDSAVYLCASSLVGGRWSKNIQYFGAGTRLSVL.

This clonotype was seen at least ten times. This chain connects TRBV28 to TRBJ2-5; D gene unclear. Trimming took off 3 bases at V and 1 base at J, with 9 bases between the two ends. CDR1 is MDHEN, CDR2 SYDVKM, per germline. The CDR3 runs 14 residues. CDR3 bases: TGTGCCAGCAGTTTTGTTGGGCCCCAAGAGACCCAGTACTTC. Translating it yields CASSFVGPQETQYF.

This clonotype has a count of ten or more. This chain joins TRBV6-2 or TRBV6-3 and TRBJ1-2; D gene unclear. CDR1 is MNHEY, CDR2 SVGEGT, per germline. V lost 7 bases and J lost 8, with 14 bases in between. The CDR3 spans 12 residues. Here the CDR3 DNA reads TGTGCCAGCACCCGACCAGACGGGGGCTACACCTTC. This translates into CASTRPDGGYTF.

This clonotype was observed many times. This chain joins TRBV12-3 or TRBV12-4 and TRBJ2-7; D gene unclear. The CDR3 loop spans 14 amino acids. Trimming shortened V by 6 bases and J by 3 bases, and 15 bases separated the two germline ends. The CDR3 is CASSREDGIYEQYF. The CDR3 nucleotides read TGTGCCAGCAGCCGAGAGGACGGAATCTACGAGCAGTACTTC.

This clonotype was observed many times. The genes are TRBV13 and TRBJ2-2, with D perhaps matching TRBD1 (6 bases). This CDR3 is 14 amino acids long. V was cut by 7 bases and J by 5 bases, with 14 bases left in between. Germline V gene data show CDR1 as PRHDT and CDR2 as FYEKMQ (reference sequence). CDR3 amino acids: CASTPDRGTGELFF. The CDR3 region has the DNA TGTGCCAGCACCCCGGACAGAGGAACCGGGGAGCTGTTTTTT.

The table lists this clonotype with many counts. CDR3 nucleotides: TGTGCCAGCAGTTTATATGCCTCTGGCTACGCCTACGAGCAGTACTTC. Its protein is CASSLYASGYAYEQYF. J is TRBJ2-7 and V is TRBV28; D remains ambiguous. The CDR3 totals 16 residues. CDR1 and CDR2 from the germline V gene are MDHEN and SYDVKM. Trimming removed 1 base at V and 2 bases at J, with 15 bases between. The full variable domain, completed using reference TRBV28 and TRBJ2-7, is DVKVTQSSRYLVKRTGEKVFLECVQDMDHENMFWYRQDPGLGLRLIYFSYDVKMKEKGDIPEGYSVSREKKERFSLILESASTNQTSMYLCASSLYASGYAYEQYFGPGTRLTVT.

The table lists this clonotype with a few counts. V usage is TRBV19 and J usage is TRBJ1-1; D ambiguous. With 6 bases removed from V and 4 bases from J, the gap between germline ends came to 9 bases. Germline V gives CDR1 LNHDA, CDR2 SQIVND (reference sequence). CDR3 length: 12 amino acids. The CDR3 region has the DNA TGTGCCAGTAGGTTGGGAGTCACTGAAGCTTTCTTT. As protein: CASRLGVTEAFF.

This clonotype came up many times. The rearrangement uses TRBV28 and TRBJ1-2; D is unresolved. Between the trimmed V and J ends, which lost 4 bases and 5 bases, there was a span of 11 bases. Germline loops: CDR1 MDHEN, CDR2 SYDVKM. The CDR3 has 13 residues. DNA of the CDR3: TGTGCCAGCAGTTCCCCGGGCGGTTATGGCTACACCTTC. Its protein product is CASSSPGGYGYTF.

The V call is TRBV11-2, the J call TRBJ2-7, with 8 bases aligning to TRBD2. The CDR3 covers 15 residues. With V trimmed by 0 bases and J by 4 bases, 5 bases remained unmatched. Per germline, CDR1 SGHAT and CDR2 FQNNGV. The CDR3 DNA reads as TGTGCCAGCAGCTTAGAGGGGACTAGTTCGTACGAGCAGTACTTC. Residues: CASSLEGTSSYEQYF.

This chain links TRBV19 with TRBJ2-4; the D is unclear. Trimming left V 3 bases short and J 0 bases short, with 12 bases between. This CDR3 is built from 16 residues. CDR1 LNHDA and CDR2 SQIVND come from the germline V gene (reference sequence). The CDR3 nucleotides read TGTGCCAGTAGTATTTATGGGCAAGGAGCCAAAAACATTCAGTACTTC. It is translated as CASSIYGQGAKNIQYF.

This clonotype was found many times. The chain recombines TRBV12-5 with TRBJ2-7, with 8 bases that match TRBD1. The CDR3 extends over 15 amino acids. Germline V CDR1 and CDR2: LGHNT, FRNRAP. V shed 2 bases, J shed 5 bases, and the junction held 8 bases outside the gene matches. CDR3 loop: CASGLLGDRQHEQYF. The CDR3 DNA reads as TGTGCTAGTGGTTTGCTAGGGGACAGGCAACACGAGCAGTACTTC.

The table lists this clonotype with many counts. The V and J genes are TRBV15 and TRBJ2-7, with D possibly being TRBD2 (5 bases). The CDR3 spans 17 residues. The V gene's germline CDR1 is LNHNV and CDR2 YYDKDF (reference sequence). The V and J ends lost 3 bases and 3 bases respectively, with 21 bases between them. DNA for the CDR3: TGTGCCACCAGCAGGCAGAGCGGTGAGGGAAATATCTACGAGCAGTACTTC. Protein product: CATSRQSGEGNIYEQYF.

The genes are TRBV29-1 and TRBJ2-2, with 9 bases lining up with TRBD1. V was clipped by 3 bases and J by 7 bases; unmatched bases: 3. Germline-derived CDR1 and CDR2 are SQVTM and ANQGSEA. The CDR3 loop spans 13 amino acids. The CDR3 region is CSVEGQGIGELFF. As DNA, the CDR3 is TGCAGCGTTGAGGGACAGGGAATCGGGGAGCTGTTTTTT.

This clonotype was seen more than once but under ten times. The chain is built from TRBV13 and TRBJ1-2, with a weak D call TRBD1 (6 bases). Germline lookup yields CDR1 PRHDT and CDR2 FYEKMQ (reference sequence). Trimming left V 0 bases short and J 8 bases short, with 13 bases between. There are 14 residues in the CDR3. This CDR3 is CASSLGGASWGYTF. As DNA, the CDR3 is TGTGCCAGCAGCTTAGGGGGGGCGTCTTGGGGCTACACCTTC.

There are many counts of this clonotype. The chain joins TRBV6-5 to TRBJ1-2, with a possible D match to TRBD1 (6 bases). The CDR3 has 15 residues. CDR1 and CDR2 (germline): MNHEY, SVGAGI. V lost 0 bases and J lost 5, with 13 bases in between. The CDR3 is CASSYSQGTPYGYTF. CDR3 coding DNA: TGTGCCAGCAGTTACTCGCAGGGGACACCTTATGGCTACACCTTC.

This clonotype appeared a single time. The CDR3 sequence: CASSFIAGSVSGELFF. CDR3 bases: TGCGCCAGCAGCTTTATCGCAGGGTCGGTCTCCGGGGAGCTGTTTTTT. The gene calls are TRBV5-1 and TRBJ2-2; perhaps TRBD1 as D (5 bases). The CDR3 loop spans 16 amino acids. CDR1 is SGHRS and CDR2 is YFSETQ in the germline V gene. V was clipped by 2 bases and J by 6 bases, with 17 bases between them. Full variable domain (outside the CDR3, taken from reference TRBV5-1 and TRBJ2-2): KAGVTQTPRYLIKTRGQQVTLSCSPISGHRSVSWYQQTPGQGLQFLFEYFSETQRNKGNFPGRFSGRQFSNSRSEMNVSTLELGDSALYLCASSFIAGSVSGELFFGEGSRLTVL.

This clonotype has at least ten counts. The J gene is TRBJ1-1, the V gene TRBV27, with TRBD1 as a possible D gene (6 bases). V lost 8 bases and J 4 bases, leaving 14 bases between the germline ends. CDR3 length equals 13 residues. The germline V gene encodes CDR1 MNHEY and CDR2 SMNVEV (reference sequence). The DNA of the CDR3 is TGTGCCAGCCGCGGGGGCGCGGTCACTGAAGCTTTCTTT. Translation: CASRGGAVTEAFF.

This clonotype was detected many times. The rearrangement uses TRBV6-2 or TRBV6-3 and TRBJ1-1; 9 nucleotides match TRBD1. Germline CDR1 and CDR2: MNHEY and SVGEGT. The junction had 8 bases not matched to a gene; V was cut back by 6 bases and J by 3 bases. The CDR3 spans 15 residues. CDR3 protein: CASSSAGQGYTEAFF. CDR3 coding DNA: TGTGCCAGCAGCTCAGCGGGACAGGGCTACACTGAAGCTTTCTTT.

This clonotype was counted ten times or more. The junction departs from germline at one end; a sequencing error may be responsible. The chain has TRBV7-7 and TRBJ2-5; 8 positions agree with TRBD1. The V gene's germline CDR1 is SSHAT and CDR2 FNYEAQ (reference sequence). The CDR3 extends over 13 amino acids. The CDR3 DNA reads as TGTGCTAGCAGCTACACAGGGGGAGAGACCCAGTACTTC. Translated: CASSYTGGETQYF.

This clonotype was observed a few times. The chain recombines TRBV11-1 with TRBJ1-1; TRBD1 aligns across 7 bases. CDR3 length equals 16 residues. V shed 5 bases and J 0 bases; nucleotides not matched to a gene: 9. Germline CDR1 and CDR2: SGHAT and FQDESV (reference sequence). In DNA, the CDR3 is TGTGCCAGCAGCCAACTACCGGGACAGATGAACACTGAAGCTTTCTTT. As protein: CASSQLPGQMNTEAFF.

The rearrangement uses TRBV7-8 and TRBJ2-7; no reliable D call. Deletions cut 5 bases from V and 4 bases from J, with 9 bases between. The germline V gene has CDR1 SGHVS and CDR2 FQNEAQ. The CDR3 is made up of 12 amino acids. The CDR3 sequence: CASSTVYYEQYF. The DNA of the CDR3 is TGTGCCAGCAGCACGGTATATTACGAGCAGTACTTC.

This clonotype was counted at least ten times. The chain links TRBV30 to TRBJ2-4, with D possibly TRBD2 on 5 matching bases. Trimming took off 0 bases at V and 1 base at J, with 13 bases between the two ends. This CDR3 is 16 amino acids long. Germline CDR1 reads GTSNPN; CDR2 reads SVGIG (reference sequence). The CDR3 loop is CAWSVGGGRAKNIQYF. In nucleotides, the CDR3 is TGTGCCTGGAGTGTAGGCGGCGGGCGGGCCAAAAACATTCAGTACTTC.

This clonotype was detected ten times or more. The chain employs TRBV12-3 or TRBV12-4 and TRBJ1-5; a weak D match, TRBD1 (5 bases). The CDR3 extends over 15 amino acids. V was trimmed by 3 bases and J by 11 bases, leaving 20 bases between them. The CDR3 DNA sequence: TGTGCCAGCAGTTTTGGGGCGCCAACCGGGATGACCCAGCATTTT. It translates to CASSFGAPTGMTQHF.

This chain uses TRBV4-1 with TRBJ1-1; TRBD1 matches 7 bases. From germline, CDR1 is MGHRA and CDR2 YSYEKL. V shed 0 bases and J 4 bases; nucleotides not matched to a gene: 11. The CDR3 contains 17 residues. CDR3 protein: CASSQDPGTAVITEAFF. The CDR3 DNA follows: TGCGCCAGCAGCCAAGATCCCGGGACAGCCGTGATCACTGAAGCTTTCTTT.

This clonotype was recorded many times. This chain links TRBV10-2 with TRBJ1-5; D gene ambiguous. V was shortened by 2 bases and J by 0 bases, with 5 bases between the two germline ends. Germline CDR1 WSHSY, CDR2 SAAADI. The CDR3 runs to 14 residues. The CDR3 sequence: CASSESGSNQPQHF. CDR3 coding DNA: TGCGCCAGCAGTGAGAGCGGTAGCAATCAGCCCCAGCATTTT.

This clonotype was picked up many times. The rearrangement links TRBV12-3 or TRBV12-4 to TRBJ1-1; D possibly corresponds to TRBD1 (5 bases). Trimming left V 6 bases short and J 9 bases short, with 14 bases between. This CDR3 comprises 12 residues. The CDR3 DNA reads as TGTGCCAGCAGATGGGGGGAGGGCAAAGCTTTCTTT. It translates to CASRWGEGKAFF.

This clonotype has a count of ten or more. The chain is built from TRBV12-3 or TRBV12-4 and TRBJ2-5; 9 bases are a match to TRBD1. V was pared by 6 bases and J by 2 bases, with 7 bases of the junction left unmatched. This CDR3 region has 15 residues. CDR3 sequence reads: CASRPGQGLQETQYF. CDR3 DNA: TGTGCCAGCAGGCCGGGACAGGGCTTACAAGAGACCCAGTACTTC.

In this sample, this clonotype turned up many times. J is TRBJ2-7 and V is TRBV7-6; 8 nucleotides match TRBD1. The length of the CDR3 is 15 residues. The germline V gene encodes CDR1 SGHVS and CDR2 FNYEAQ. V trimming: 3 bases; J trimming: 4 bases; junction bases outside the gene matches: 8. CDR3 coding DNA: TGTGCCAGCAGCTTCCAGGGCAGGGGGCCTTACGAGCAGTACTTC. Residues: CASSFQGRGPYEQYF.

The rearrangement uses TRBV12-3 or TRBV12-4 and TRBJ2-3, with 11 bases fitting TRBD2. The J segment lost 3 bases and the V segment lost 8 bases, leaving 10 bases of the junction unmatched. This CDR3 region has 16 residues. The chain's CDR3 is CASGRTSGSGTDTQYF. The CDR3 nucleotides are TGTGCCAGCGGCCGAACTAGCGGGAGTGGGACAGATACGCAGTATTTT.